Given below is one T cell receptor (beta chain) in context. The source of the sample is a study of cytomegalovirus exposure and HLA in healthy donors. Use of 60 Vbeta and 13 Jbeta primers characterized the PCR. Some clones are missing from TCRdb's copy, which holds only in-frame ones; the method was immunoSEQ multiplex PCR. In the table there are about 180,000 clones, more than 60% of which are singletons. The CDR3 runs to 16 residues. Germline V gene data show CDR1 as MDHEN and CDR2 as SYDVKM. Trimming took off 4 bases at V and 4 bases at J, with 19 bases between the two ends. The sequencing sample was made of PBMCs. This TCR was recovered from a woman in her fifties or sixties in good health and CMV-seropositive. The genes are TRBV28 and TRBJ1-1, with D perhaps TRBD1 (6 bases). The chain's CDR3 is CASSSTGPRRLTEAFF. In DNA form, the CDR3 reads TGTGCCAGCAGTTCAACAGGGCCCCGTAGACTCACTGAAGCTTTCTTT.